This entry describes one TCR beta chain. These data are taken from a study of control samples from healthy donors and cancer patients. Clones were read by immunoSEQ multiplex PCR, and TCRdb kept only the in-frame ones, dropping some. The profile shows some 120,000 clones, roughly 86% of them singletons. Trimming took off 2 bases at V and 5 bases at J, with 9 bases between the two ends. The CDR3 has 13 residues. The V and J genes are TRBV12-3 or TRBV12-4 and TRBJ1-2; no reliable D call. Sequencing used blood. This TCR was sampled from a man in his sixties in good health. CDR3 protein: CASSLQRFYGYTF. The CDR3 bases are TGTGCCAGCAGTTTACAAAGGTTTTATGGCTACACCTTC.